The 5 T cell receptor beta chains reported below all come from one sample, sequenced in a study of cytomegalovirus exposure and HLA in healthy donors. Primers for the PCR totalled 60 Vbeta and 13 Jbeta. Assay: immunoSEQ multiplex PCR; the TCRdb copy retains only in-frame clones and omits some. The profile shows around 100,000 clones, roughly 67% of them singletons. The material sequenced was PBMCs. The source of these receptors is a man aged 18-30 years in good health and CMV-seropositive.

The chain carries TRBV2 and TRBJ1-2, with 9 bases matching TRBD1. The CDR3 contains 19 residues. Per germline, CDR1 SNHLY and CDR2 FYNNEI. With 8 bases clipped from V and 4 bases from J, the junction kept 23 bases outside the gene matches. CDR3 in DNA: TGTGCCAGCGGAACACCCGGGACAGGGAAATACGAGGGGCCCTATGGCTACACCTTC. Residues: CASGTPGTGKYEGPYGYTF.

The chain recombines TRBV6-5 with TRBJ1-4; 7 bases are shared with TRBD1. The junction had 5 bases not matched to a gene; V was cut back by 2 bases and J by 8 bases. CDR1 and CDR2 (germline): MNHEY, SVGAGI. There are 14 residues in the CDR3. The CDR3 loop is CASSYRGPEEKLFF. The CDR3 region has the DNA TGTGCCAGCAGTTACAGGGGGCCGGAAGAAAAACTGTTTTTT.

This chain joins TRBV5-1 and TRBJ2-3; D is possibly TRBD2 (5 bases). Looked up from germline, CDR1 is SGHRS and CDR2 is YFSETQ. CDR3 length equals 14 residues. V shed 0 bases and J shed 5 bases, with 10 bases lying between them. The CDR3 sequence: CASSLGGSGDTQYF. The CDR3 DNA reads TGCGCCAGCAGCTTGGGAGGGTCAGGAGATACGCAGTATTTT.

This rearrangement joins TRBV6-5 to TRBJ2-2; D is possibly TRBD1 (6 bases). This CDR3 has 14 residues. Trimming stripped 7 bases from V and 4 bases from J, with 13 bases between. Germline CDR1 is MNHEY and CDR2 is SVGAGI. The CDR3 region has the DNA TGTGCCAGCATTTCCAGGGGAATCACCGGGGAGCTGTTTTTT. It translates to CASISRGITGELFF.

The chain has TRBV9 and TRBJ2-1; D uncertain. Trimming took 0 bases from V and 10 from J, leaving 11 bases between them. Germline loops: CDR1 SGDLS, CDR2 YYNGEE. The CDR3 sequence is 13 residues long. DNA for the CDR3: TGTGCCAGCAGCGTAGTCGTGTTTGGCGAGCAGTTCTTC. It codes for CASSVVVFGEQFF.